This TCR beta chain stems from a study of CD8 T cells in Susac syndrome. Study results and caveats: As acknowledged by the study, its TCR sequencing and HLA analysis included a relatively small number of individuals.

Reverse transcription of roughly 0.5 to 1 ug RNA used random hexamers. Amplification of TCR beta CDR3 used immunoSEQ multiplex PCR across 54 Vbeta and 13 Jbeta. TCRdb recomputed calls from the immunoSEQ multiplex PCR reads with MiXCR, one row per CDR3 protein. The table lists 150,000 to 200,000 distinct CDR3 sequences, about 95% of them singletons. CDR1 is MNHEY and CDR2 is SVGAGI in the germline V gene. This CDR3 region has 15 residues. V was pared by 7 bases and J by 2 bases, with 4 bases of the junction left unmatched. Concerning this clonotype itself: Its antigen is unknown.

The chain has TRBV6-5 and TRBJ2-3; 12 nucleotides match TRBD2. Sequenced: CD4+ T cells from PBMCs. This TCR derives from a human donor in good health. The CDR3 reads CASTLAGGPTDTQYF. CDR3 bases: TGTGCCAGCACCCTAGCGGGAGGGCCCACAGATACGCAGTATTTT.